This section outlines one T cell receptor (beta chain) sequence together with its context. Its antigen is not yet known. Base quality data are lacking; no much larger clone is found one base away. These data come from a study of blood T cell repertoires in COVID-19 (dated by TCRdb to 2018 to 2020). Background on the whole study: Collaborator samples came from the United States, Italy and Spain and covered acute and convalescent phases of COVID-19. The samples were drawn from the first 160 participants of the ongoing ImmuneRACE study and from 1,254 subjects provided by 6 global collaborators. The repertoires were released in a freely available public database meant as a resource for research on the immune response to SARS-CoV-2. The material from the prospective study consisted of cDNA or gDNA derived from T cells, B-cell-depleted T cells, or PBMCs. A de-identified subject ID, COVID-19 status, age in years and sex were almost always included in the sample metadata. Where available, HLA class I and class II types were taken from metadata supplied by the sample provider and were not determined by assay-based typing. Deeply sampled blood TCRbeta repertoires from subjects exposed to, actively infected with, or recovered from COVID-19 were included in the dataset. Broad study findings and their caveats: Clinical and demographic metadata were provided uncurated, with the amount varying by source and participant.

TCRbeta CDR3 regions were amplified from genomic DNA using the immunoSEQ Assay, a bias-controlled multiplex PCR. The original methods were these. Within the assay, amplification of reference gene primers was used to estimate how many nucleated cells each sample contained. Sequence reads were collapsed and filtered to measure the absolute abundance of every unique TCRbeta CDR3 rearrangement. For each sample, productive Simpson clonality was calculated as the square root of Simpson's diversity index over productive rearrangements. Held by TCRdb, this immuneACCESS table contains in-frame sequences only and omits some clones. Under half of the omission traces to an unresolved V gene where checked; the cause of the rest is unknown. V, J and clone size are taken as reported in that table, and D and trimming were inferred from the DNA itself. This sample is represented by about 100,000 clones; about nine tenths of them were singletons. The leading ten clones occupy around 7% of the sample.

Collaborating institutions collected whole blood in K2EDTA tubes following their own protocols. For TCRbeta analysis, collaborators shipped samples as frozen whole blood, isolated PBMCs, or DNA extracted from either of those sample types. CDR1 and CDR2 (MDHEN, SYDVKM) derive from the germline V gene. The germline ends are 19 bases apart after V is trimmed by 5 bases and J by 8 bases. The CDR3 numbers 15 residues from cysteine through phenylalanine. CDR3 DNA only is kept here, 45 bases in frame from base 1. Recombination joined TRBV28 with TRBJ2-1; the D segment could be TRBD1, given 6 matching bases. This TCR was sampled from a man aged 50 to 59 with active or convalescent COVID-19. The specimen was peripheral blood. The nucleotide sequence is TGTGCCAGCAGTCCGTACGCCAGGGGTCCCCATGAGCAGTTCTTC. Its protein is CASSPYARGPHEQFF.